A single sample gave rise to the 18 T cell receptor beta chains below, sequenced in a study of T cell repertoires in ileal Crohn's disease. TCRdb's table, derived via immunoSEQ multiplex PCR, lists solely in-frame clones and lacks some. The repertoire consists of 14,000 or so clones, with nearly 90% occurring once and the leading ten covering 3.7%. Sequenced: ileal tissue. All receptors derive from an adult with Crohn's disease.

This clone has only one observation. The V and J genes are TRBV6-6 and TRBJ2-7; tentative D call: TRBD1 (6 bases). Trimming removed 6 bases at V and 0 bases at J, with 18 bases between. The CDR3 spans 16 residues. CDR1 and CDR2 from the germline V gene are MNHNY and SVGAGI (reference sequence). In DNA form, the CDR3 reads TGTGCCAGCAGATTCGGAACAGGGCTGAACTCCTACGAGCAGTACTTC. Encoded protein: CASRFGTGLNSYEQYF.

The chain recombines TRBV19 with TRBJ1-5; weak D call: TRBD1 (5 bases). There are 13 residues in the CDR3. Germline V gives CDR1 LNHDA, CDR2 SQIVND (reference sequence). V shed 10 bases and J shed 6 bases, with 16 bases lying between them. CDR3 nucleotides: TGTGCCACCGGGCTGGGGGGACGTCAGCCCCAGCATTTT. Protein product: CATGLGGRQPQHF.

The genes are TRBV29-1 and TRBJ2-1; 11 bases map to TRBD2. This CDR3 contains 14 residues. V trimming: 4 bases; J trimming: 5 bases; junction bases outside the gene matches: 4. Germline V gives CDR1 SQVTM, CDR2 ANQGSEA. In nucleotides, the CDR3 is TGCAGCGTTGTTCATAGCGGGAGGGACAATGAGCAGTTCTTC. This encodes CSVVHSGRDNEQFF.

V is TRBV30 and J is TRBJ1-2, with a weak D call TRBD1 (5 bases). Per the germline V gene, CDR1 is GTSNPN and CDR2 is SVGIG (reference sequence). V was cut by 4 bases and J by 5 bases, with 8 bases left in between. The CDR3 runs 11 residues. CDR3 loop: CAWTGGYGYTF. The CDR3 nucleotides read TGTGCCTGGACTGGGGGGTATGGCTACACCTTC.

This chain uses TRBV6-1 with TRBJ1-5; the D gene is possibly TRBD1 (5 bases). The V gene lost 6 bases and the J gene lost 0 bases, with 6 bases spanning the gap. Germline V CDR1 and CDR2: MNHNS, SASEGT. The CDR3 is 13 amino acids. This CDR3 reads CASRDSSNQPQHF. The CDR3 nucleotides are TGTGCCAGCAGAGACAGTAGCAATCAGCCCCAGCATTTT.

The rearrangement links TRBV14 to TRBJ1-1; D may be TRBD1 (5 bases). The CDR3 is made up of 13 amino acids. The V and J ends lost 7 bases and 5 bases respectively, with 14 bases between them. Germline V gene sequence: CDR1 SGHDN, CDR2 FVKESK. This CDR3 is CASTQTVGTEAFF. In DNA, the CDR3 is TGTGCCAGCACGCAGACAGTGGGAACTGAAGCTTTCTTT.

The chain uses TRBV7-9 and TRBJ2-1; 9 bases are a match to TRBD2. Germline V gene lookup returns CDR1 SEHNR and CDR2 FQNEAQ (reference sequence). Unmatched junction bases numbered 4, after V lost 3 bases and J lost 7 bases. The CDR3 runs 14 residues. CDR3 residues: CASSFTSGLNEQFF. The DNA for the CDR3 is TGTGCCAGCAGCTTTACTAGCGGGCTGAATGAGCAGTTCTTC.

This sequence joins TRBV7-2 and TRBJ2-2, with TRBD1 identical over 9 bases. This CDR3 has 15 amino acids. The ends lost 5 bases at V and 7 bases at J; junction bases unmatched: 8. Germline lookup yields CDR1 SGHTA and CDR2 FQGNSA. Here the CDR3 reads CASSRRTGAGGELFF. The CDR3 nucleotides read TGTGCCAGCAGCCGCCGGACAGGGGCGGGCGGGGAGCTGTTTTTT.

The J gene is TRBJ2-1, the V gene TRBV7-3, with D perhaps TRBD2 (7 bases). The V and J ends lost 1 base and 9 bases respectively, with 16 bases between them. The CDR3 has 15 amino acids. Germline V gene lookup returns CDR1 SGHTA and CDR2 FQGTGA. The CDR3 here is CASSLIGGRFGEQFF. CDR3 DNA: TGTGCCAGCAGCTTAATCGGGGGGCGGTTTGGTGAGCAGTTCTTC.

A remark on this clone: Germline is not matched at one junction end, which may reflect a read error. The chain employs TRBV5-1 and TRBJ1-2; tentatively, D is TRBD1 (6 bases). Germline loops: CDR1 SGHRS, CDR2 YFSETQ. CDR3 size: 14 residues. CDR3 coding DNA: TGCGCCAGCAGCTCCTTTACAGGGAACTCTGGCTACACCTTC. It codes for CASSSFTGNSGYTF.

The J gene is TRBJ2-5, the V gene TRBV9; 8 nucleotides align to TRBD1. J lost 1 base, V lost 0 bases, and 5 bases had no gene match. Germline V CDR1 and CDR2: SGDLS, YYNGEE. The length of the CDR3 is 16 residues. CDR3 bases: TGTGCCAGCAGCGTAGCTACAGGGGGACTCCAAGAGACCCAGTACTTC. As protein: CASSVATGGLQETQYF.

This chain links TRBV7-2 with TRBJ1-6; 7 bases align to TRBD1. The CDR3 consists of 14 residues. CDR1 and CDR2 (germline): SGHTA, FQGNSA. V lost 1 base and J lost 10; bases outside the gene matches: 4. CDR3 amino acids: CASSLVQGVSPLHF. In nucleotides, the CDR3 is TGTGCCAGCAGCTTAGTCCAGGGGGTGTCACCCCTCCACTTT.

CDR3 region: CASSEMGAKAGELFF. CDR3 DNA: TGTGCCAGCAGTGAAATGGGGGCGAAGGCCGGGGAGCTGTTTTTT. V is TRBV6-1 and J is TRBJ2-2; a possible D gene is TRBD1 (6 bases). Trimming took off 2 bases at V and 6 bases at J, with 13 bases between the two ends. The CDR3 is made up of 15 amino acids. Germline assignment: CDR1 MNHNS and CDR2 SASEGT.

In this sample, this clone turned up a few times. The chain carries TRBV27 and TRBJ1-1; 8 bases agree with TRBD1. The junction had 11 bases not matched to a gene; V was cut back by 5 bases and J by 0 bases. The germline V gene encodes CDR1 MNHEY and CDR2 SMNVEV (reference sequence). This CDR3 is 17 amino acids long. This chain's CDR3 is CASSTYDRGGMNTEAFF. In nucleotides, the CDR3 is TGTGCCAGCAGTACATATGACAGGGGTGGTATGAACACTGAAGCTTTCTTT.

This clone occurred once. The chain has TRBV5-6 and TRBJ2-2, with TRBD2 identical over 15 bases. J was trimmed by 7 bases and V by 4 bases; bases with no gene match: 8. Germline-derived CDR1 and CDR2 are SGHDT and YYEEEE. The CDR3 runs 17 residues. CDR3: CASSGLAGGPGIGELFF. The CDR3 DNA is TGTGCCAGCAGCGGACTAGCGGGGGGGCCGGGAATCGGGGAGCTGTTTTTT.

V usage is TRBV6-1 and J usage is TRBJ2-3; 7 bases align to TRBD2. The CDR3 length is 16 residues. Trimming removed 1 base from V and 0 bases from J; junction bases left unmatched: 4. Looked up from germline, CDR1 is MNHNS and CDR2 is SASEGT. The chain's CDR3 is CASSEGNSGSTDTQYF. CDR3 DNA sequence: TGTGCCAGCAGTGAAGGTAATAGCGGGAGCACAGATACGCAGTATTTT.

The CDR3, as DNA: TGCGCCAGCAGCCGGAACTTAGGACAGGGTAGTGACACCATATATTTT. Its protein is CASSRNLGQGSDTIYF. This rearrangement joins TRBV4-3 to TRBJ1-3; 8 bases are shared with TRBD1. Germline assignment: CDR1 LGHNA and CDR2 YSLEER. Trimming took 4 bases from V and 8 from J; bases not matched to a gene: 13. There are 16 residues in the CDR3.

The rearrangement joins TRBV15 to TRBJ2-5, with D unresolved. The CDR3 is 16 residues long. Trimming removed 0 bases at V and 0 bases at J, with 11 bases between. Germline CDR1 LNHNV, CDR2 YYDKDF (reference sequence). CDR3 loop: CATSREPRRNQETQYF. CDR3 bases: TGTGCCACCAGCAGAGAGCCGCGGCGGAACCAAGAGACCCAGTACTTC.